This TCR beta chain was identified during a study of cytotoxic CD8 clonotypes in ibrutinib-treated CLL. Overall study: Recorded responses included approximately 25 partial and 2 complete; following median approximately 68 months, approximately 14 stayed remitted and around 12 progressed.

The CDR3 is made up of 15 amino acids. V shed 0 bases and J shed 0 bases, with 9 bases lying between them. Germline CDR1 SGHTA, CDR2 FQGNSA. Whole-study findings and limits: Clonality at baseline surpassed age-matched healthy donors and tracked circulating CD8+ T-cell counts. Once treatment began, public clonotypes, which were uncommon, contracted or stayed stable. The study found clonality rose at ibrutinib response, then fell toward baseline at progression.

Measured with immunoSEQ multiplex PCR; TCRdb has only the in-frame clones, and not every one. The table has some 50,000 clones, 55% to 65% seen once. Details on this clone: Its antigen is not identified.

The chain is built from TRBV7-2 and TRBJ2-7, with D perhaps matching TRBD1 (5 bases). This clonotype originated in a human donor with chronic lymphocytic leukemia. Specimen: PBMCs, collected after 24 months of ibrutinib treatment. In DNA, the CDR3 is TGTGCCAGCAGCTTAGCTGGACACAGCTCCTACGAGCAGTACTTC. It is translated as CASSLAGHSSYEQYF.